This T cell receptor beta chain was captured in a study of cytomegalovirus exposure and HLA in healthy donors. CDR3 length equals 14 residues. Germline lookup yields CDR1 SGHTA and CDR2 FQGNSA. Trimming cost V 5 bases and J 7 bases, with 17 bases left between them. 13 Jbeta primers and 60 Vbeta primers were used for the PCR. Data came from immunoSEQ multiplex PCR; TCRdb stores just in-frame clones and leaves some out. The repertoire holds some 96,000 clones, around 64% seen once, with 3.2% in the top ten. This clone was detected a few times. Its cognate antigen is unknown. Study conclusions and caveats: On later analysis, the bulk of CMV-associated TCR beta chains appeared to be HLA-restricted. Follow-up analysis later connected one missense variant in DCLRE1C with trimming of TCR beta V- and J-genes. Accurate predictions that matched the HLA-A and HLA-B alleles of most subjects were reportedly made from TCR beta sequences.

Participants comprised healthy donors of bone marrow. The clonotype was recovered from a man between 60 and 75 years old in good health and CMV-seronegative. The chain has TRBV7-2 and TRBJ2-5; TRBD2 might be the D (7 bases). Source material: PBMCs. CDR3 nucleotide sequence: TGTGCCAGCAGCCGAGGGGGGGGGCCTGGGACCCAGTACTTC. Its protein is CASSRGGGPGTQYF.